This TCR beta chain was captured by sequencing in a study of CD8+ T cells in alopecia areata. Study information: The duration of tofacitinib was 6 to 18 months, with 6 months off drug afterward.

Treatment in this sample: oral pan-JAK inhibitor, 5-10 mg twice daily. J gave up 2 bases and V 5 bases, and 3 bases lay outside the gene matches. Germline V gene lookup returns CDR1 GTSNPN and CDR2 SVGIG (reference sequence). The CDR3 loop spans 12 amino acids. It was cDNA, reverse transcribed from extracted RNA, that served as the sequencing template. Measured with immunoSEQ multiplex PCR; TCRdb has only the in-frame clones, and not every one. The sample includes about 140,000 clones, approximately 86% of them seen just once. The receptor comes from a human donor with alopecia areata. The sequenced sample was CD8+ T cells sorted from blood, obtained at week 4, from a patient treated with tofacitinib. The chain employs TRBV30 and TRBJ2-7, with 7 bases aligning to TRBD1. CDR3 DNA sequence: TGTGCCTGGGGACAGGTACCCTACGAGCAGTACTTC. Its protein product is CAWGQVPYEQYF.